Listed below are T cell receptor beta chains from one sample, sequenced in a study of identical twins. TCRdb itself ran the 5' RACE reads through MiXCR, one entry per CDR3 protein. The table records about 1.7 million distinct CDR3 sequences, less than 40% of them present only once. The sequenced sample consisted of cord blood. Receptor source: a newborn girl in good health. CDR3s include the opening cysteine and the closing phenylalanine or tryptophan. The D gene is left open where the match is weak. Only part of the rows carry a size: once, few, many, or a class if the clone is expanded.

V	D	J	size	CDR3	DNA
TRBV24-1	TRBD2	TRBJ2-7	.	CATGDLFLAGVEQYF	TGTGCCACCGGTGATTTGTTTCTAGCGGGAGTCGAGCAGTACTTC
TRBV12-3/TRBV12-4	.	TRBJ1-3	few	CASSSPTGVGNTIYF	TGTGCCAGCAGTTCGCCCACCGGGGTTGGAAACACCATATATTTT
TRBV7-6	.	TRBJ1-5	once	CASSLVPLRGGNQPQHF	TGTGCCAGCAGCTTAGTACCACTCAGGGGAGGCAATCAGCCCCAGCATTTT
TRBV18	TRBD1	TRBJ1-1	.	CASSPRTGGLEAFF	TGTGCCAGCTCACCTAGGACAGGGGGTCTTGAAGCTTTCTTT
TRBV7-9	TRBD2	TRBJ2-1	many	CASSFSGGANNEQFF	TGTGCCAGCAGCTTTAGCGGGGGGGCCAACAATGAGCAGTTCTTC
TRBV5-1	.	TRBJ2-5	.	CASKSDVDEQYF	TGCGCCAGCAAGTCCGACGTCGATGAGCAGTACTTC
TRBV6-2/TRBV6-3	TRBD2	TRBJ2-4	few	CASSYSEGLAGAKNIQYF	TGTGCCAGCAGTTACTCGGAGGGACTAGCGGGAGCCAAAAACATTCAGTACTTC
TRBV10-1	.	TRBJ2-5	once	CASSTGFQQETQYF	TGCGCCAGCAGTACGGGCTTCCAACAAGAGACCCAGTACTTC
TRBV20-1	.	TRBJ1-2	few	CSARDGGGITNYGYTF	TGCAGTGCTAGAGATGGGGGCGGCATTACTAACTATGGCTACACCTTC
TRBV5-1	.	TRBJ2-3	.	CACSLSPSSSTDTQYF	TGCGCCTGCAGCTTGAGCCCCTCATCCAGCACAGATACGCAGTATTTT
TRBV10-3	TRBD2	TRBJ2-3	many	CAIRGTSGVNTQYF	TGTGCCATCAGGGGGACTAGCGGGGTAAATACGCAGTATTTT
TRBV12-3/TRBV12-4	TRBD2	TRBJ2-7	.	CASSHHPGLAGEQYF	TGTGCCAGCAGTCACCACCCGGGACTAGCCGGCGAGCAGTACTTC
TRBV5-1	TRBD1	TRBJ1-2	few	CASSLPFSDRHLGYTF	TGCGCCAGCAGCTTGCCCTTCTCGGACAGGCATTTGGGCTACACCTTC
TRBV6-5	.	TRBJ1-5	.	CASSYVGPNQPQHF	TGTGCCAGCAGTTACGTGGGGCCAAATCAGCCCCAGCATTTT